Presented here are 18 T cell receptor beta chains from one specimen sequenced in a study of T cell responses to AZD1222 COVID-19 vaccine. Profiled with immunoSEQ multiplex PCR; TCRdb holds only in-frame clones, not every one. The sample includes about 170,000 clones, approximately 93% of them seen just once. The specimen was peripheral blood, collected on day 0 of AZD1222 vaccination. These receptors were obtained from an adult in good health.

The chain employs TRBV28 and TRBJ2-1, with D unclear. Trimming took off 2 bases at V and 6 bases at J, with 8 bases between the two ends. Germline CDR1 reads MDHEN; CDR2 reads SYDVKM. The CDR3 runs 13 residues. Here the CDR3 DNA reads TGTGCCAGCAGTTTAGCTCCGATCAATGAGCAGTTCTTC. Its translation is CASSLAPINEQFF.

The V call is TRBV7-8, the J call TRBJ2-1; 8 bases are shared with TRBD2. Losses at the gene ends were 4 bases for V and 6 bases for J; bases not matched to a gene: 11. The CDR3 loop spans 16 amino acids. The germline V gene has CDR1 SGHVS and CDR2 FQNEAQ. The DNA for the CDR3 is TGTGCCAGCAGCTCCTCGCGGGGGGTCGGGCCCAATGAGCAGTTCTTC. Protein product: CASSSSRGVGPNEQFF.

For the CDR3, the DNA is TGTGCCAGCAGCGTAGGGAGCAATGAGCAGTTCTTC. Amino acid sequence: CASSVGSNEQFF. The V gene is TRBV9, the J gene TRBJ2-1; D unresolved. The CDR3 is 12 residues long. Trimming shortened V by 0 bases and J by 6 bases, and 4 bases separated the two germline ends. Germline V CDR1 and CDR2: SGDLS, YYNGEE.

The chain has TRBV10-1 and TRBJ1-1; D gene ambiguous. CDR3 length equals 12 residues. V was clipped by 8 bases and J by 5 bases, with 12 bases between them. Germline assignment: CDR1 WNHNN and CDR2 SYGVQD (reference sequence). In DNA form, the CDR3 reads TGCGCCAGCGGGGAGGGATGGACTGAAGCTTTCTTT. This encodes CASGEGWTEAFF.

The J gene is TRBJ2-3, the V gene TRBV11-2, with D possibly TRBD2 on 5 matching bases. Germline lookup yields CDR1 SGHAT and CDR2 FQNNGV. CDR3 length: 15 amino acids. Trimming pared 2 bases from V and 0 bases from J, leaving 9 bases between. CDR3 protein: CASSLRLPSTDTQYF. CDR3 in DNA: TGTGCCAGCAGCTTAAGACTACCAAGCACAGATACGCAGTATTTT.

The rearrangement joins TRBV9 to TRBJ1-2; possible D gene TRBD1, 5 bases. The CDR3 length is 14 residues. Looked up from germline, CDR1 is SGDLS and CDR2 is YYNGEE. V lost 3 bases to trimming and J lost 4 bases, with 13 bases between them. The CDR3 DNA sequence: TGTGCCAGCAGCGGGTTATCAGGGATCTATGGCTACACCTTC. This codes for CASSGLSGIYGYTF.

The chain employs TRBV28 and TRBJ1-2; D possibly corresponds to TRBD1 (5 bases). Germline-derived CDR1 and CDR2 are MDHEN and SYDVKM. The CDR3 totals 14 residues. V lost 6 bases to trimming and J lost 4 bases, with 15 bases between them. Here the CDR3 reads CASSQDSLFYGYTF. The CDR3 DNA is TGTGCCAGCAGCCAAGACAGTCTCTTCTATGGCTACACCTTC.

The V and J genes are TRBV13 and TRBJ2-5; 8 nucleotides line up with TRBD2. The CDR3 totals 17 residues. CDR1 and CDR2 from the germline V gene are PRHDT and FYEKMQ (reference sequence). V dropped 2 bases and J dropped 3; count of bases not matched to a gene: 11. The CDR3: CASSLPHSGTRKETQYF. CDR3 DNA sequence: TGTGCCAGCAGCTTACCTCATTCCGGGACTAGGAAAGAGACCCAGTACTTC.

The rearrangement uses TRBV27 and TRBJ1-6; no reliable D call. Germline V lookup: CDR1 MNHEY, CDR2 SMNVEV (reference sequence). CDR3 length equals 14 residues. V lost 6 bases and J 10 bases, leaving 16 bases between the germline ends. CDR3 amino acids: CASRMLDGRSPLHF. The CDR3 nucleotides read TGTGCCAGCAGGATGCTTGACGGGAGGTCACCCCTCCACTTT.

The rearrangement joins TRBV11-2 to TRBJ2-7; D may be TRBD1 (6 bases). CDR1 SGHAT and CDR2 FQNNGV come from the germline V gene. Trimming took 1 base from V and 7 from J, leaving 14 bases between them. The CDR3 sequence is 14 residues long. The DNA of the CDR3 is TGTGCCAGCAGCTTAGGGGGGCCCGGGCTTGAGCAGTACTTC. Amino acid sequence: CASSLGGPGLEQYF.

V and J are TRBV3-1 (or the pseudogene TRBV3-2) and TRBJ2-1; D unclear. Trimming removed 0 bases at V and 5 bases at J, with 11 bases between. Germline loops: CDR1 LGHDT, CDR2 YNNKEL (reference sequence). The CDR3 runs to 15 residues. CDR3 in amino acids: CASSQDRRSHNEQFF. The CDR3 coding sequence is TGTGCCAGCAGCCAAGATCGTCGCAGCCACAATGAGCAGTTCTTC.

The CDR3 bases are TGCACCAGCAGCCAAGATGGGACTAGCGGAGGCTCCTACAATGAGCAGTTCTTC. This sequence encodes CTSSQDGTSGGSYNEQFF. The chain links TRBV1 to TRBJ2-1; the tabulated D call, TRBD2, remains unverified against the DNA. TRBV1 is assigned pseudogene status. The CDR3 spans 18 residues.

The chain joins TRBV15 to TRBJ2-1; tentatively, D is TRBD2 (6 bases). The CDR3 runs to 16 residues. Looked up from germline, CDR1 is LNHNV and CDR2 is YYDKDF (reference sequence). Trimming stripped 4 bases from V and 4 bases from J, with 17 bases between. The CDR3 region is CATSKETGDRYNEQFF. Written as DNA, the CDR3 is TGTGCCACCAGCAAAGAGACGGGAGACAGATACAATGAGCAGTTCTTC.

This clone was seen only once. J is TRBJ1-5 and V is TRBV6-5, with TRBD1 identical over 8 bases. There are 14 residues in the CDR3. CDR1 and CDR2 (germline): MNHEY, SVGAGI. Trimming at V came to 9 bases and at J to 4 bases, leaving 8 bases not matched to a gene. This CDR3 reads CASGAGQVNQPQHF. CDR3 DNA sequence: TGTGCCAGTGGCGCGGGACAGGTGAATCAGCCCCAGCATTTT.

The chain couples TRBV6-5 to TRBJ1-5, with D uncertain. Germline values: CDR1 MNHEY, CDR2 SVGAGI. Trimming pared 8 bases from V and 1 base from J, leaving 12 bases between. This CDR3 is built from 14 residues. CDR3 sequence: CASSKGRSNQPQHF. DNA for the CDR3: TGTGCCAGCTCAAAGGGCAGAAGCAATCAGCCCCAGCATTTT.

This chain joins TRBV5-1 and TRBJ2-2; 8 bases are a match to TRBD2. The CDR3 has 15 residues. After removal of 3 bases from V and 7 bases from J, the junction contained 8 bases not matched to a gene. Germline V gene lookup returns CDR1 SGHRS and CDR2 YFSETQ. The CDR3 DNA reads TGCGCCAGCAGCTCGAGTAGCGGGGATGGCGGGGAGCTGTTTTTT. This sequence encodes CASSSSSGDGGELFF.

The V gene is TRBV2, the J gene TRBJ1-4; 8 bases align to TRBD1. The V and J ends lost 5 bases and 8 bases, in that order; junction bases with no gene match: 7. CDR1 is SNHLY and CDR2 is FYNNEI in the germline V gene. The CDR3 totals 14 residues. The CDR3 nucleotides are TGTGCCAGCAGTACCTCAGGGGGCGTAGAAAAACTGTTTTTT. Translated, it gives CASSTSGGVEKLFF.

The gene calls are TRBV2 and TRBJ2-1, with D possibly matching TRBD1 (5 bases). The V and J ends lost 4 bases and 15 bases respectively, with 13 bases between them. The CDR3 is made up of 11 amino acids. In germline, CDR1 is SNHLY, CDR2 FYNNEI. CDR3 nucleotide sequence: TGTGCCAGCAGTGGGGAACAGGTTGGGTTCTTC. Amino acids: CASSGEQVGFF.